This TCR beta chain was found in a study of cytomegalovirus exposure and HLA in healthy donors. This PCR relied on a set of 60 Vbeta primers and 13 Jbeta primers. Produced via immunoSEQ multiplex PCR; TCRdb's table is partial and in-frame only. The table lists around 150,000 clones, around four fifths of them singletons. Germline values: CDR1 PRHDT, CDR2 FYEKMQ (reference sequence). The V and J ends lost 5 bases and 0 bases, in that order; junction bases with no gene match: 4. This CDR3 comprises 16 residues. The receptor's source is a man younger than 35 in good health and CMV-seronegative. The genes are TRBV13 and TRBJ2-6, with TRBD2 matching 7 bases. The specimen was PBMCs. The CDR3 loop reads CASSGGVDSGANVLTF. The CDR3 bases are TGTGCCAGCAGCGGGGGGGTAGACTCTGGGGCCAACGTCCTGACTTTC. Full variable domain (rest looked up from reference TRBV13 and TRBJ2-6): AAGVIQSPRHLIKEKRETATLKCYPIPRHDTVYWYQQGPGQDPQFLISFYEKMQSDKGSIPDRFSAQQFSDYHSELNMSSLELGDSALYFCASSGGVDSGANVLTFGAGSRLTVL.